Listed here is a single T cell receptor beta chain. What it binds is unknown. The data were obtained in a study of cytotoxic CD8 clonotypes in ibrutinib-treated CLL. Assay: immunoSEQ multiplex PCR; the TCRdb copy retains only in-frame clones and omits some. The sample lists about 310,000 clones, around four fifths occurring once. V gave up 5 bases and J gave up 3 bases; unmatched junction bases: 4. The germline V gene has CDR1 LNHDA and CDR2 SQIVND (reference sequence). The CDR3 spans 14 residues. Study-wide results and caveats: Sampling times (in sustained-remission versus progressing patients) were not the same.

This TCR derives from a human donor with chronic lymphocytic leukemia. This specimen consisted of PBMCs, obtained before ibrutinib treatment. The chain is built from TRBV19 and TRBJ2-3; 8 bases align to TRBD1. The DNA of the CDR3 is TGTGCCAGTAGTCTCCGGACAGGGACAGATACGCAGTATTTT. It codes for CASSLRTGTDTQYF.